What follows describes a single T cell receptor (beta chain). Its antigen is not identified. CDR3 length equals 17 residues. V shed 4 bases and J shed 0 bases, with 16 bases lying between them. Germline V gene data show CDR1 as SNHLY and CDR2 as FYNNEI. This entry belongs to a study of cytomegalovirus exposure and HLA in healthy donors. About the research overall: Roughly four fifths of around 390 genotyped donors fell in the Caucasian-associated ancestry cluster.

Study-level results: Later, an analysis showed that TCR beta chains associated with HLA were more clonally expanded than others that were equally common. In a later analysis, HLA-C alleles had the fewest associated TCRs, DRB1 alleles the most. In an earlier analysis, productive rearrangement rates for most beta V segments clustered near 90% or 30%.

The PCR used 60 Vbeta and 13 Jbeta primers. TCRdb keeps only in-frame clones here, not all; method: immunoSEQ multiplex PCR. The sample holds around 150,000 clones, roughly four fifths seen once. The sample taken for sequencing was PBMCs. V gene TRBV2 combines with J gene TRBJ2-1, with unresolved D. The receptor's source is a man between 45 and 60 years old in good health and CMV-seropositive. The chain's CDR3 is CASSGSGASSSYNEQFF. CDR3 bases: TGTGCCAGCAGTGGAAGTGGAGCGTCCAGCTCCTACAATGAGCAGTTCTTC.